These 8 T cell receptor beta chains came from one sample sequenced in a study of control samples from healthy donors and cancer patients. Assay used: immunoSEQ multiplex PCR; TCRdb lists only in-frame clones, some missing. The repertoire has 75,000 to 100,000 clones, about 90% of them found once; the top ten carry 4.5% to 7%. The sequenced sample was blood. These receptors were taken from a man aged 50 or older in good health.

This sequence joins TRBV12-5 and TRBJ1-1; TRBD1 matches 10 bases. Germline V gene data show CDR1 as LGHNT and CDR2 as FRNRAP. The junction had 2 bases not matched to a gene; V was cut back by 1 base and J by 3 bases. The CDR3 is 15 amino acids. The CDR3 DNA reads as TGTGCTAGTGGTTTGGGACAGGGGGCATACACTGAAGCTTTCTTT. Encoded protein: CASGLGQGAYTEAFF.

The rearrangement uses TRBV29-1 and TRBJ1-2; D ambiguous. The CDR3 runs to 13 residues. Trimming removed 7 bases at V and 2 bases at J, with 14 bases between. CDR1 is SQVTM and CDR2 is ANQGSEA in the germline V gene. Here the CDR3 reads CSAKKAVNYGYTF. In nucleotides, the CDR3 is TGCAGCGCCAAAAAGGCGGTAAACTATGGCTACACCTTC.

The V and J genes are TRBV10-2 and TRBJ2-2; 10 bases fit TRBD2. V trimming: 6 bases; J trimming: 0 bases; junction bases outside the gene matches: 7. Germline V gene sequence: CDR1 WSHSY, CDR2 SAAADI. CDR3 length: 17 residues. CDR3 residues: CASRPLAGASNTGELFF. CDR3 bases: TGCGCCAGCAGGCCTCTAGCGGGGGCCTCGAACACCGGGGAGCTGTTTTTT.

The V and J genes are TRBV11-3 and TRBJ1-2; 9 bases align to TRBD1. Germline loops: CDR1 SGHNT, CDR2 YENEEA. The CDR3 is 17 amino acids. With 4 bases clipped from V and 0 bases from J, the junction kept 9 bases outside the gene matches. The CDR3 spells CASSSGQGRCTNYGYTF. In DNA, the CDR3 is TGTGCCAGCAGCTCCGGACAGGGGAGGTGTACTAACTATGGCTACACCTTC.

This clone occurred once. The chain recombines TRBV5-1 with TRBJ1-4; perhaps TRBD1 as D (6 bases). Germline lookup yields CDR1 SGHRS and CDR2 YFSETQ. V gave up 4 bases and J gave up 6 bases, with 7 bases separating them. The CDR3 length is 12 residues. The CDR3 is CASSRGDEKLFF. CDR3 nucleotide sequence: TGCGCCAGCAGCAGGGGGGATGAAAAACTGTTTTTT.

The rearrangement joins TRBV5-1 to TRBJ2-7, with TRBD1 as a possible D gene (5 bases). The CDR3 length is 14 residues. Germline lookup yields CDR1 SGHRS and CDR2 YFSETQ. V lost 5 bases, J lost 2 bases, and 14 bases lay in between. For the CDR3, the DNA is TGCGCCAGCAGTTACTACAGGACCCCCTACGAGCAGTACTTC. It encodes CASSYYRTPYEQYF.

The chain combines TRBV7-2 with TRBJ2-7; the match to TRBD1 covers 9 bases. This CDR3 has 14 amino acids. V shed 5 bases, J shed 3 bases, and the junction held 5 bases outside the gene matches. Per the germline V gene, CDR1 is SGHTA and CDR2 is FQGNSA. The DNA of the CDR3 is TGTGCCAGCAGCAAGGACAGGGGCCACTACGAGCAGTACTTC. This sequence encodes CASSKDRGHYEQYF.

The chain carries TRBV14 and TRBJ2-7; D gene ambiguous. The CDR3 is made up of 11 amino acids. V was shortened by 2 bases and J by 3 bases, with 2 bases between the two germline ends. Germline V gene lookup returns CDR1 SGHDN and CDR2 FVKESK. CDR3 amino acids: CASSQNYEQYF. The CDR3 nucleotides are TGTGCCAGCAGCCAAAACTACGAGCAGTACTTC. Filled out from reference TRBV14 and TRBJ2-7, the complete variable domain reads EAGVTQFPSHSVIEKGQTVTLRCDPISGHDNLYWYRRVMGKEIKFLLHFVKESKQDESGMPNNRFLAERTGGTYSTLKVQPAELEDSGVYFCASSQNYEQYFGPGTRLTVT.